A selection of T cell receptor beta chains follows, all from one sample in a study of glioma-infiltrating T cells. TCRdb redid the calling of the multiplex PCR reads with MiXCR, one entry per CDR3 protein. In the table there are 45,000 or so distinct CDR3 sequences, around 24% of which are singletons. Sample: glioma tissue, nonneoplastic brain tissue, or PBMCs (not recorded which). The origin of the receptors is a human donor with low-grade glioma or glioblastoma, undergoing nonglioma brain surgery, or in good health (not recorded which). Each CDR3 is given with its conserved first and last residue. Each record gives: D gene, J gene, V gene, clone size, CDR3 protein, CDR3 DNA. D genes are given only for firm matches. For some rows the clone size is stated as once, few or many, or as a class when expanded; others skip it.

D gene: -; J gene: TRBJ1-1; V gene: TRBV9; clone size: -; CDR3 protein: CASSAGLANTEAFF; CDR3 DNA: TGTGCCAGCAGCGCGGGACTGGCGAACACTGAAGCTTTCTTT
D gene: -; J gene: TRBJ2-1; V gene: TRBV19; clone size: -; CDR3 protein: CASSIELRYNEQFF; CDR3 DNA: TGTGCCAGTAGTATAGAGTTAAGGTACAATGAGCAGTTCTTC
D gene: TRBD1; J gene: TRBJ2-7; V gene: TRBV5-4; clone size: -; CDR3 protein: CASSQGAHEQYF; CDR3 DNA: TGTGCCAGCAGCCAGGGGGCTCACGAGCAGTACTTC
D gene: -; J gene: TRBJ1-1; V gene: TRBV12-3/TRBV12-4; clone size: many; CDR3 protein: CASRGETGEAFF; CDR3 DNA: TGTGCCAGCAGGGGGGAGACTGGGGAAGCTTTCTTT
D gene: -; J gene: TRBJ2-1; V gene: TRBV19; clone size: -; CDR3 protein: CASSMVERGSSEQFF; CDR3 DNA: TGTGCCAGTAGTATGGTAGAGAGAGGGAGCAGTGAGCAGTTCTTC
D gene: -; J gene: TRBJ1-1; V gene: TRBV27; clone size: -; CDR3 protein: CASSPWTDSTEAFF; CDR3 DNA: TGTGCCAGCAGTCCCTGGACAGACAGCACTGAGGCTTTCTTT
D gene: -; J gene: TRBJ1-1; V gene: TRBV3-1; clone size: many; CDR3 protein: CASSQDWGEAFF; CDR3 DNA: TGTGCCAGCAGCCAAGATTGGGGTGAAGCTTTCTTT
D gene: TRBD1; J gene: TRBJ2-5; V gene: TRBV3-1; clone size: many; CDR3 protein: CASSPGAGTGAEETQYF; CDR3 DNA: TGTGCCAGCAGCCCAGGAGCCGGGACAGGGGCCGAAGAGACCCAGTACTTC
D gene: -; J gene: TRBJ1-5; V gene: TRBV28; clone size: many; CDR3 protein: CASSRINSNQPQHF; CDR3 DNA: TGTGCCAGCAGCCGAATTAATAGCAATCAGCCCCAGCATTTT
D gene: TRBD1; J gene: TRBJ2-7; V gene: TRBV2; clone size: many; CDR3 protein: CASTRDRGYEQYF; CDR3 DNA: TGTGCCAGCACTCGGGACAGGGGGTATGAGCAGTACTTC
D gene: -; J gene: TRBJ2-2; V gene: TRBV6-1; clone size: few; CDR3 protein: CASRGRRGDTGELFF; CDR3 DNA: TGTGCCAGCAGGGGACGGAGGGGGGACACCGGGGAGCTGTTTTTT
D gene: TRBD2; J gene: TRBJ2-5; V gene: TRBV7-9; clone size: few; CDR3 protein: CASSPQSGGGETQYF; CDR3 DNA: TGTGCCAGCAGCCCGCAATCCGGGGGGGGAGAGACCCAGTACTTC
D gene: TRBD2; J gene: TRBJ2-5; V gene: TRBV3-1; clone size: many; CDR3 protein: CASSGTSGSHQETQYF; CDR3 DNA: TGTGCCAGCAGCGGTACTAGCGGGAGCCACCAAGAGACCCAGTACTTC
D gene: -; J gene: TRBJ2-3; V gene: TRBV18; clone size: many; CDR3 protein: CASSQTTDTQYF; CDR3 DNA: TGTGCCAGCTCCCAGACCACAGATACGCAGTATTTT
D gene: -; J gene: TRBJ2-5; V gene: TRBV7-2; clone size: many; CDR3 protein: CASSLGVETQYF; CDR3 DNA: TGTGCCAGCAGCTTAGGGGTCGAGACCCAGTACTTC
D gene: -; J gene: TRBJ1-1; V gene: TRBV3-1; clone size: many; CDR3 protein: CASSLGGGGVNTEAFF; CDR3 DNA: TGTGCCAGCAGCCTAGGCGGGGGTGGGGTGAACACTGAAGCTTTCTTT
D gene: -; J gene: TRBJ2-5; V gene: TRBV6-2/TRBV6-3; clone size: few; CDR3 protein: CASSYSITEVETQYF; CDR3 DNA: TGTGCCAGCAGTTACTCCATAACCGAGGTGGAGACCCAGTACTTC
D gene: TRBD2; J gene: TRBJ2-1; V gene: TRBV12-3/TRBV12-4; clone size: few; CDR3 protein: CASSSRELAGGSYNEQFF; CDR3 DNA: TGTGCCAGCAGTTCCCGAGAGCTAGCGGGGGGCTCCTACAATGAGCAGTTCTTC
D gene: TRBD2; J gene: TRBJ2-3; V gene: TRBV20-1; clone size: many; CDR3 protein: CSARVLAGGTDTQYF; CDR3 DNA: TGCAGTGCTAGGGTACTAGCGGGGGGCACAGATACGCAGTATTTT
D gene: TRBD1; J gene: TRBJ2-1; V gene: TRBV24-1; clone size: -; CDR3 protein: CATRGGQANHEQFF; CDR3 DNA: TGTGCCACCAGAGGGGGACAGGCAAACCATGAGCAGTTCTTC
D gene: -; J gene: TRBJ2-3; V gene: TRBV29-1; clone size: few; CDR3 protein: CSVRPGADYTDTQYF; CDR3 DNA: TGCAGCGTTAGGCCTGGAGCGGATTACACAGATACGCAGTATTTT
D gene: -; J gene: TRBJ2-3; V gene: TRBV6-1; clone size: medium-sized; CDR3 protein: CASSHRSGYRGTDTQYF; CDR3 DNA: TGTGCCAGCAGCCACAGAAGCGGGTATCGTGGCACAGATACGCAGTATTTT
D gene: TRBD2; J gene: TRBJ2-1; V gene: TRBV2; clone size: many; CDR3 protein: CAGGLAEEQFF; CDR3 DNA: TGTGCCGGGGGACTAGCGGAGGAGCAGTTCTTC
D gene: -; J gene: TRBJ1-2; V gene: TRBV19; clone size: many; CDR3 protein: CASSIGGEGTGFGYTF; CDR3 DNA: TGTGCCAGTAGTATTGGTGGAGAGGGGACGGGGTTCGGCTACACCTTC
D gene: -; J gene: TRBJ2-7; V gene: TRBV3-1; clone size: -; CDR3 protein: CASSQGLGEQYF; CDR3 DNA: TGTGCCAGCAGCCAGGGCTTAGGGGAGCAGTACTTC
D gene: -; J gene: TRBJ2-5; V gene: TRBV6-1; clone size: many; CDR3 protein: CAVQPRATQYF; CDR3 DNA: TGTGCCGTCCAACCCAGGGCGACCCAGTACTTC
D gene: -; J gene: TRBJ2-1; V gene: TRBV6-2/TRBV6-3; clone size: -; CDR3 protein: CASAREGGYNQQFF; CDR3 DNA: TGTGCCAGCGCTCGAGAAGGAGGGTACAATCAGCAGTTCTTC
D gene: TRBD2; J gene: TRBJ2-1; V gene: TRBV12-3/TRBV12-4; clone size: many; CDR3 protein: CASRGLAVRDEQFF; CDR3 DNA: TGTGCCAGCAGAGGACTAGCGGTCAGGGATGAGCAGTTCTTC
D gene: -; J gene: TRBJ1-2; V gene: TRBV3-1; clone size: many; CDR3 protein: CASSKDWAGTGGYTF; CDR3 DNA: TGTGCCAGCAGCAAAGACTGGGCCGGGACCGGCGGCTACACCTTC
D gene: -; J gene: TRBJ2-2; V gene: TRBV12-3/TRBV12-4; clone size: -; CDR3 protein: CASSLRQGPAGELFF; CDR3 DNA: TGTGCCAGCAGTTTAAGGCAGGGACCTGCCGGGGAGCTGTTTTTT
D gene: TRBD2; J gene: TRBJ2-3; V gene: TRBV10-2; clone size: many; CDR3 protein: CASTRGGSTDTQYF; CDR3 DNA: TGCGCCAGCACTCGCGGGGGAAGCACAGATACGCAGTATTTT
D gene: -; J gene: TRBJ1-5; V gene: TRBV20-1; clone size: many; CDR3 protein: CSASTGYSNQPQHF; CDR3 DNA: TGCAGTGCCTCTACCGGCTATAGCAATCAGCCCCAGCATTTT
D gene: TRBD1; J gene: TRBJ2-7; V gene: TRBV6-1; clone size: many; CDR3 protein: CASTRTGDREQYF; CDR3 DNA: TGTGCCAGCACCCGGACAGGGGATCGCGAGCAGTACTTC